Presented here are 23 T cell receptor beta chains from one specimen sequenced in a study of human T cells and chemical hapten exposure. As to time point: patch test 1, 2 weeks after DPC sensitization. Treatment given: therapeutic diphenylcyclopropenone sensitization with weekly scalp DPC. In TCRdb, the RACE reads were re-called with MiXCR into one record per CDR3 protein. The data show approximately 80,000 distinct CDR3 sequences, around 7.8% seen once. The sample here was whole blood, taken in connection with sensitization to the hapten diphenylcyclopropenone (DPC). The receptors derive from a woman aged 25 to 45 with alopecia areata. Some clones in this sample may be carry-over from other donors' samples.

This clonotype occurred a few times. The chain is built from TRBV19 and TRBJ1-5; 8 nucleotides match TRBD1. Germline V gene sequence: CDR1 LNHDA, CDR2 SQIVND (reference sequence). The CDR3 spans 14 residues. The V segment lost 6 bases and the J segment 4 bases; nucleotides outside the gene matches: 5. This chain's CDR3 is CASSPRTGNQPQHF. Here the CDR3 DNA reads TGTGCCAGTAGCCCCAGGACAGGGAATCAGCCCCAGCATTTT.

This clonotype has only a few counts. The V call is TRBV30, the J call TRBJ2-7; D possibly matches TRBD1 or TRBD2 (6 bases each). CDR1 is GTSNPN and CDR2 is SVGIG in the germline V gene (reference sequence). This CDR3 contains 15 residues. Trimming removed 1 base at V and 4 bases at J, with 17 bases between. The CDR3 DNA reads TGTGCCTGGAGTGAAAGGGGCCGGGGGCAATACGAGCAGTACTTC. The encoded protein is CAWSERGRGQYEQYF.

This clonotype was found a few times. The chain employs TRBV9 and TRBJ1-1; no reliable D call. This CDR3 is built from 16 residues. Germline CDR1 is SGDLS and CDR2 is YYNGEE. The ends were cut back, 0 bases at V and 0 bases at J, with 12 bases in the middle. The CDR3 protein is CASSVGVGEMNTEAFF. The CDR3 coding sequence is TGTGCCAGCAGCGTAGGCGTCGGGGAAATGAACACTGAAGCTTTCTTT.

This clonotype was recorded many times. The CDR3 DNA is TGTGCCACCAGTGCCCGGACAGGGGCTGGCACAGATACGCAGTATTTT. As protein: CATSARTGAGTDTQYF. The V call is TRBV24-1, the J call TRBJ2-3; 9 bases agree with TRBD1. CDR1 is KGHDR and CDR2 is SFDVKD in the germline V gene. V was pared by 5 bases and J by 1 base, with 6 bases of the junction left unmatched. The CDR3 is 16 amino acids.

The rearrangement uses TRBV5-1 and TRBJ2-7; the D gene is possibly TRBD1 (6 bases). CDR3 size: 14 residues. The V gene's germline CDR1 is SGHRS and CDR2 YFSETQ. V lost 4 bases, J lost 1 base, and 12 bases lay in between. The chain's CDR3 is CASSAGQCSYEQYF. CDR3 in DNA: TGCGCCAGCAGCGCCGGACAGTGTTCCTACGAGCAGTACTTC.

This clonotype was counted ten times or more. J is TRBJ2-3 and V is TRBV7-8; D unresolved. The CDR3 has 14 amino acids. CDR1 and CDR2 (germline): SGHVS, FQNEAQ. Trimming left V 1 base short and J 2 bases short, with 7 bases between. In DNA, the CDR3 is TGTGCCAGCAGCTTAGTAGTTCTCACAGATACGCAGTATTTT. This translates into CASSLVVLTDTQYF.

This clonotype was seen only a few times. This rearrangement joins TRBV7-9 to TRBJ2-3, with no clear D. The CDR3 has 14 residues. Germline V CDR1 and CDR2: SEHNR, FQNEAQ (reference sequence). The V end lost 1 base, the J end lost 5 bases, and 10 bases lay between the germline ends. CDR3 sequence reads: CASSLVSDLDTQYF. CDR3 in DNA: TGTGCCAGCAGCTTAGTCTCCGACCTAGATACGCAGTATTTT.

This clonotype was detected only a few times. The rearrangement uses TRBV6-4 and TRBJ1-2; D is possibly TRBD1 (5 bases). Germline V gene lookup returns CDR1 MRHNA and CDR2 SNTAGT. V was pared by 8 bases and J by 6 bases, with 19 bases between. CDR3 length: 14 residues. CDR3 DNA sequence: TGTGCCAGCGGCCCGGGGGAAAGGTTCCATGGCTACACCTTC. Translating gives CASGPGERFHGYTF.

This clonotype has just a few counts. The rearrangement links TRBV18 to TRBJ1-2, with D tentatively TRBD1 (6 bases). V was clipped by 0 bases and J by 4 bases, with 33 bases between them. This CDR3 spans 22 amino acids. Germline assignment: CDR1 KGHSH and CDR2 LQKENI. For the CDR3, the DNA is TGTGCCAGCTCACCACCAGCGTCGATTTTCCGGGACATTTCTCCCGAGTTCTATGGCTACACCTTC. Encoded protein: CASSPPASIFRDISPEFYGYTF.

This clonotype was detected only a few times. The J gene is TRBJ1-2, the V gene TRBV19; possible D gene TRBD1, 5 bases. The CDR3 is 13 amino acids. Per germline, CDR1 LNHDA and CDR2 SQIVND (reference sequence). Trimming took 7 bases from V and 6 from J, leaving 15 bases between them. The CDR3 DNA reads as TGTGCCAGTATCGGGGGGTGGATCGATGGCTACACCTTC. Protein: CASIGGWIDGYTF.

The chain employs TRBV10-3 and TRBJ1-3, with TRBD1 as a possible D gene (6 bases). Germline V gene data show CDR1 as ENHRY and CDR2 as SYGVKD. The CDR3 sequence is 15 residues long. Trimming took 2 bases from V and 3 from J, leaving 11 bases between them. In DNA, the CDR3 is TGTGCCATCAGTGAGGGGACACTTAATGGAAACACCATATATTTT. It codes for CAISEGTLNGNTIYF.

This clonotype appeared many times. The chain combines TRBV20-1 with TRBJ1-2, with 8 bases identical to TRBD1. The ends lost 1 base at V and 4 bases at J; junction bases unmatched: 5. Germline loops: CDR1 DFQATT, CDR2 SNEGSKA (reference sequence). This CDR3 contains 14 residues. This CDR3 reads CSARADRGVYGYTF. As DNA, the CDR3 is TGCAGTGCTAGAGCTGACAGGGGAGTCTATGGCTACACCTTC.

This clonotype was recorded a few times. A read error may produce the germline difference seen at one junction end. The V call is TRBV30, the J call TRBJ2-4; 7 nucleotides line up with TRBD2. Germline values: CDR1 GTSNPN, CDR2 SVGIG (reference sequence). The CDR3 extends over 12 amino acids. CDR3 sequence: CAWSPGRGDPVF. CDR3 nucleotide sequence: TGTGCCTGGAGTCCTGGACGGGGGGACCCAGTCTTC.

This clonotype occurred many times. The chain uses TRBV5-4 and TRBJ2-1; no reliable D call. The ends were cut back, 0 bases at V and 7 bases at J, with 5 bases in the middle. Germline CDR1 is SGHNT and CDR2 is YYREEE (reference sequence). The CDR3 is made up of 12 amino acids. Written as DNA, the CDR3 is TGTGCCAGCAGCTTGGAGTGGAATGAGCAGTTCTTC. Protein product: CASSLEWNEQFF.

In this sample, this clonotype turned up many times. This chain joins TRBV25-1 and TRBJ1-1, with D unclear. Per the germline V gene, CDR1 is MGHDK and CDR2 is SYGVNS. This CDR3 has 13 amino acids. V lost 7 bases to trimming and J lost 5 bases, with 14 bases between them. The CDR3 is CASMTSRGTEAFF. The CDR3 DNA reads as TGTGCCAGCATGACGAGCAGAGGAACTGAAGCTTTCTTT.

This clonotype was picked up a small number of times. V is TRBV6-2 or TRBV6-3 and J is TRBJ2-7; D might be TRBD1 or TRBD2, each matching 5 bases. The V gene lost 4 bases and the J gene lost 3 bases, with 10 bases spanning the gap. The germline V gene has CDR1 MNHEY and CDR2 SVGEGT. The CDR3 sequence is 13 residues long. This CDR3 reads CASSWDGDYEQYF. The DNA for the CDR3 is TGTGCCAGCAGTTGGGACGGAGACTACGAGCAGTACTTC.

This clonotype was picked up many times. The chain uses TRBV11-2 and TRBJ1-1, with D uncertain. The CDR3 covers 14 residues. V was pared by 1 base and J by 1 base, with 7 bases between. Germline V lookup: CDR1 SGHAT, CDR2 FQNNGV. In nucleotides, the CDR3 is TGTGCCAGCAGCTTAGCACTGAGGAACACTGAAGCTTTCTTT. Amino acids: CASSLALRNTEAFF.

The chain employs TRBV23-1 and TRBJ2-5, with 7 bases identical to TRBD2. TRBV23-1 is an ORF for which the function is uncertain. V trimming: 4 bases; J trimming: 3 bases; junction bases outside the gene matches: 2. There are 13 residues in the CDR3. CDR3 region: CASSRGGKETQYF. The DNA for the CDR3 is TGCGCCAGCAGTCGCGGGGGAAAAGAGACCCAGTACTTC.

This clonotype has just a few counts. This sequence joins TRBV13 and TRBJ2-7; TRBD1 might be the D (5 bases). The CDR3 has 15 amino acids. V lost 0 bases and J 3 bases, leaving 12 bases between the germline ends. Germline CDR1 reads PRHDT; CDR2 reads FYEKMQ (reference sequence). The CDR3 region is CASSLGYRSVYEQYF. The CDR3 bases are TGTGCCAGCAGCTTAGGATACAGGTCCGTCTACGAGCAGTACTTC.

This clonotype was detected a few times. CDR3 protein: CASSLRILEAFF. The CDR3 DNA sequence: TGTGCCAGCAGCTTAAGGATCCTTGAAGCTTTCTTT. This sequence joins TRBV7-2 and TRBJ1-1; D gene ambiguous. CDR1 is SGHTA, CDR2 FQGNSA, per germline. The CDR3 contains 12 residues. Trimming took off 2 bases at V and 7 bases at J, with 8 bases between the two ends.

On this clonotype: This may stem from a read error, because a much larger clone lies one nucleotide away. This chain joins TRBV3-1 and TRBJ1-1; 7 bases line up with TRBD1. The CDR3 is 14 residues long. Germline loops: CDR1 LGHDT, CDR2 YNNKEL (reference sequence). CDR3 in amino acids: CDSSQVSRDSEAFF. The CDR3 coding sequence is TGTGACAGCAGCCAAGTAAGTCGGGACAGTGAAGCTTTCTTT.

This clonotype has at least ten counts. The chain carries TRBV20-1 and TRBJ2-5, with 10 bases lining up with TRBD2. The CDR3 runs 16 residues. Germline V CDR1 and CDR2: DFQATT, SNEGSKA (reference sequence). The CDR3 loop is CSPEASGGPYQETQYF. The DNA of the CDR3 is TGCAGCCCGGAGGCTAGCGGGGGCCCGTACCAAGAGACCCAGTACTTC.

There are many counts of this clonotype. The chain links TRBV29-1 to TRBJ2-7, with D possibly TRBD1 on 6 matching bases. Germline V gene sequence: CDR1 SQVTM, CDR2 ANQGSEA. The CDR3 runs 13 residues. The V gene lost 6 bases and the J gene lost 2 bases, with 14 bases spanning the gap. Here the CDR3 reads CSVGAGVPYEQYF. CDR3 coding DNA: TGCAGCGTGGGAGCAGGGGTCCCCTACGAGCAGTACTTC.